A selection of T cell receptor beta chains follows, all from one sample in a study of tumour-infiltrating T cells in Burkitt lymphoma. TCRdb's copy holds only in-frame clones and misses some; the assay was immunoSEQ multiplex PCR. Among about 16,000 clones, about 80% were seen once, and the ten largest hold about 2%. What was sequenced was tumor tissue. The source is a human donor with diffuse large B-cell lymphoma. Each CDR3 is given with its conserved first and last residue. Fields, in order: CDR3 DNA, CDR3 protein, clone size, D gene, V gene, J gene. The D gene is left open where the match is weak. Not all rows give a size; the values are once, few, many and, for expanded clones, a class.

cdr3_nt: TGTGCCAGCAGCTTGGCGGGGGACGGGGCCAACGTCCTGACTTTC; cdr3_aa: CASSLAGDGANVLTF; clone_size: .; d_call: .; v_call: TRBV5-5; j_call: TRBJ2-6
cdr3_nt: TGTGCCAGCAGCGGCCGGGGCAAGAGCACAGATACGCAGTATTTT; cdr3_aa: CASSGRGKSTDTQYF; clone_size: .; d_call: .; v_call: TRBV5-6; j_call: TRBJ2-3
cdr3_nt: TGTGCCAGCTCACTAAGACAGGGGGAGATACCGCTTTTC; cdr3_aa: CASSLRQGEIPLF; clone_size: .; d_call: TRBD1; v_call: TRBV18; j_call: TRBJ1-2
cdr3_nt: TGTGCAACCAGGCCGGGACCCACCTCCGGAGAGACCCAGTACTTC; cdr3_aa: CATRPGPTSGETQYF; clone_size: .; d_call: .; v_call: TRBV15; j_call: TRBJ2-5
cdr3_nt: TGTGCCAGCAGCTCACTGCAGTATTTT; cdr3_aa: CASSSLQYF; clone_size: .; d_call: .; v_call: TRBV7-2; j_call: TRBJ2-3
cdr3_nt: TGTGCCAGCAGCCCCATGGGGGGAGCTGGTGAGACCCAGTACTTC; cdr3_aa: CASSPMGGAGETQYF; clone_size: .; d_call: .; v_call: TRBV6-1; j_call: TRBJ2-5
cdr3_nt: TGTGCCAGCAGTTACTCGGCGAACACTGAAGCTTTCTTT; cdr3_aa: CASSYSANTEAFF; clone_size: .; d_call: .; v_call: TRBV6-6; j_call: TRBJ1-1
cdr3_nt: TGCAGCGTTGCAGTCACGAGTGCCAATGAGCAGTTCTTC; cdr3_aa: CSVAVTSANEQFF; clone_size: once; d_call: .; v_call: TRBV29-1; j_call: TRBJ2-1
cdr3_nt: TGCAGCGTTGAAATTGGGAGCGGCGCACGAGCTGGCTACACCTTC; cdr3_aa: CSVEIGSGARAGYTF; clone_size: once; d_call: .; v_call: TRBV29-1; j_call: TRBJ1-2
cdr3_nt: TGTGCCAGCAGTTCGAGACAGGGGGCGGTTTCAGATACGCAGTATTTT; cdr3_aa: CASSSRQGAVSDTQYF; clone_size: .; d_call: TRBD1; v_call: TRBV27; j_call: TRBJ2-3
cdr3_nt: TGTGCCAGCAGCGTAGGGGCAAATTCACCCCTCCACTTT; cdr3_aa: CASSVGANSPLHF; clone_size: .; d_call: .; v_call: TRBV9; j_call: TRBJ1-6